Shown below are 12 T cell receptor beta chains from a single sample sequenced in a study of cytomegalovirus exposure and HLA in healthy donors. PCR was performed using 60 Vbeta and 13 Jbeta primers. Here immunoSEQ multiplex PCR was the method, and the copy in TCRdb shows in-frame clones only, minus some. Here the sample spans about 150,000 clones, approximately 80% being singletons. Sequences were obtained from PBMCs. Every receptor here comes from a boy between 2 and 10 years old in good health and CMV-seronegative.

This chain joins TRBV11-3 and TRBJ2-5; unclear D gene. Trimming cost V 0 bases and J 5 bases, with 10 bases left between them. Germline lookup yields CDR1 SGHNT and CDR2 YENEEA. There are 14 residues in the CDR3. CDR3 nucleotides: TGTGCCAGCAGCTTAGAGTTTAGTCTGGAGACCCAGTACTTC. As protein: CASSLEFSLETQYF.

The chain combines TRBV18 with TRBJ2-1, with D possibly TRBD2 on 5 matching bases. The CDR3 is 15 amino acids. CDR1 is KGHSH and CDR2 is LQKENI in the germline V gene. Trimming took off 5 bases at V and 7 bases at J, with 18 bases between the two ends. The CDR3 DNA reads as TGTGCCAGCTCAATTCGGCCGGGGTCCGGGAATGAGCAGTTCTTC. Protein product: CASSIRPGSGNEQFF.

The rearrangement uses TRBV6-4 and TRBJ2-2; 8 bases match TRBD2. Germline loops: CDR1 MRHNA, CDR2 SNTAGT. CDR3 size: 16 residues. V dropped 3 bases and J dropped 3; count of bases not matched to a gene: 6. The CDR3 loop reads CASSESTSADTGELFF. The CDR3 DNA reads TGTGCCAGCAGTGAATCGACTAGCGCGGACACCGGGGAGCTGTTTTTT.

CDR3 sequence reads: CASSRSGVTQETQYF. The CDR3 nucleotides read TGTGCCAGCAGTCGGAGCGGGGTCACCCAAGAGACCCAGTACTTC. The genes are TRBV7-6 and TRBJ2-5; TRBD2 aligns across 7 bases. V dropped 6 bases and J dropped 1; count of bases not matched to a gene: 8. CDR1 and CDR2 from the germline V gene are SGHVS and FNYEAQ. The CDR3 spans 15 residues.

The chain uses TRBV5-4 and TRBJ2-5, with 7 positions matching TRBD1. There are 17 residues in the CDR3. After removal of 4 bases from V and 4 bases from J, the junction contained 16 bases not matched to a gene. Germline CDR1 and CDR2: SGHNT and YYREEE (reference sequence). CDR3 bases: TGTGCCAGCAGCGGGGCCGGGACAGCGGAAAATTCAGAGACCCAGTACTTC. Its translation is CASSGAGTAENSETQYF. The full variable domain, rest sourced from reference TRBV5-4 and TRBJ2-5, is ETGVTQSPTHLIKTRGQQVTLRCSSQSGHNTVSWYQQALGQGPQFIFQYYREEENGRGNFPPRFSGLQFPNYSSELNVNALELDDSALYLCASSGAGTAENSETQYFGPGTRLLVL.

This clone has just one count. V is TRBV9 and J is TRBJ2-7, with D tentatively TRBD1 (5 bases). CDR1 is SGDLS and CDR2 is YYNGEE in the germline V gene. The CDR3 loop spans 12 amino acids. Trimming left V 0 bases short and J 6 bases short, with 7 bases between. The CDR3 protein is CASSVAQGEQYF. The CDR3 DNA follows: TGTGCCAGCAGCGTAGCTCAGGGCGAGCAGTACTTC.

A few counts support this clone. The rearrangement joins TRBV6-5 to TRBJ1-1; no clear D. V lost 8 bases and J 0 bases, leaving 7 bases between the germline ends. Germline CDR1 is MNHEY and CDR2 is SVGAGI. CDR3 length: 12 amino acids. CDR3 region: CASVSVNTEAFF. The CDR3 DNA sequence: TGTGCCAGCGTCTCTGTGAACACTGAAGCTTTCTTT.

V usage is TRBV2 and J usage is TRBJ1-2; D unresolved. The germline gives CDR1 SNHLY, CDR2 FYNNEI. Trimming stripped 4 bases from V and 6 bases from J, with 12 bases between. This CDR3 region has 13 residues. CDR3 DNA sequence: TGTGCCAGCAGTGTTAACAGCCCAGATGGCTACACCTTC. It specifies CASSVNSPDGYTF.

This chain connects TRBV11-1 to TRBJ2-1; 7 bases map to TRBD2. The CDR3 is made up of 16 amino acids. Germline V CDR1 and CDR2: SGHAT, FQDESV (reference sequence). Losses at the gene ends were 1 base for V and 4 bases for J; bases not matched to a gene: 7. CDR3 in amino acids: CASSLGLASKYNEQFF. CDR3 bases: TGTGCCAGCAGCTTAGGACTAGCCTCAAAGTACAATGAGCAGTTCTTC.

The rearrangement joins TRBV4-3 to TRBJ2-1; 8 bases agree with TRBD2. In germline, CDR1 is LGHNA, CDR2 YSLEER. V gave up 0 bases and J gave up 6 bases; unmatched junction bases: 1. The CDR3 consists of 14 residues. The CDR3 reads CASSQEGTSNEQFF. The DNA of the CDR3 is TGCGCCAGCAGCCAAGAAGGGACTAGCAATGAGCAGTTCTTC.

The V and J genes are TRBV4-2 and TRBJ1-4; no reliable D call. The CDR3 runs 11 residues. CDR1 and CDR2 from the germline V gene are LGHNA and YNFKEQ. Trimming cost V 3 bases and J 12 bases, with 8 bases left between them. CDR3 protein: CASSQGRQLFF. The CDR3 DNA reads TGTGCCAGCAGCCAGGGCCGGCAACTGTTTTTT.

The sample holds a few counts of this clone. Sequence at one end of the junction differs from germline and may be a read error. The chain has TRBV7-9 and TRBJ2-7; D possibly corresponds to TRBD1 (6 bases). This CDR3 has 13 residues. Germline V gives CDR1 SEHNR, CDR2 FQNEAQ (reference sequence). The CDR3, as DNA: TGTTCCAGCCGGACGGACAGCCGCTACGAGCAGTACTTC. This sequence encodes CSSRTDSRYEQYF.